Detailed here is one T cell receptor (beta chain). The repertoire was sequenced with immunoSEQ multiplex PCR; TCRdb's copy has only in-frame clones and lacks some. The table shows about 46,000 clones, with around 80% occurring only once. Single viable CD3+CD4+CD8-CD45RO+ cells were sorted as the memory CD4+ T cells. The sample is drawn from a study of memory CD4+ T cells and cytomegalovirus serostatus. CDR1 and CDR2 (germline): SGHVS, FQNEAQ. This CDR3 spans 14 amino acids. The ends were cut back, 3 bases at V and 8 bases at J, with 14 bases in the middle. V is TRBV7-8 and J is TRBJ2-1, with D perhaps being TRBD1 or TRBD2 (5 bases each). The sequenced sample consisted of memory CD4+ T cells from blood. The TCR sequence derives from an adult in good health and CMV-seronegative. The CDR3 nucleotides read TGTGCCAGCAGCTTGGGACCTCTCAGGGATGAGCAGTTCTTC. It translates to CASSLGPLRDEQFF.